These T cell receptor beta chains were read from a single sample in a study of blood T cell repertoires in COVID-19. Sequencing used immunoSEQ multiplex PCR; TCRdb keeps in-frame clones, though not all of them. Of 100,000 to 140,000 clones listed, 89% are singletons. The sequenced sample consisted of peripheral blood. The receptor set was obtained from a man aged 40-50 years with active or convalescent COVID-19. Each CDR3 is given with its conserved first and last residue. Each record gives: V gene, CDR3 length, D gene, clone size, J gene, CDR3 protein, CDR3 DNA. D genes are given only for firm matches. The size entry is marked missing in some rows and otherwise reads once, few, many or a size class.

v_call: TRBV3-1/TRBV3-2; cdr3_length: 13; d_call: NA; clone_size: NA; j_call: TRBJ2-7; cdr3_aa: CASSATHLYEQYF; cdr3_nt: TGTGCCAGCAGCGCTACTCATCTCTACGAGCAGTACTTC
v_call: TRBV7-8; cdr3_length: 14; d_call: TRBD1; clone_size: NA; j_call: TRBJ1-4; cdr3_aa: CASSGTLQGEKLFF; cdr3_nt: TGTGCCAGCAGCGGGACCTTACAGGGGGAAAAACTGTTTTTT
v_call: TRBV30; cdr3_length: 12; d_call: NA; clone_size: NA; j_call: TRBJ2-2; cdr3_aa: CAWSPQRGELFF; cdr3_nt: TGTGCCTGGAGTCCTCAGCGCGGGGAGCTGTTTTTT
v_call: TRBV2; cdr3_length: 16; d_call: NA; clone_size: NA; j_call: TRBJ1-4; cdr3_aa: CASSISGTRLSEKLFF; cdr3_nt: TGTGCCAGCAGTATTTCGGGGACACGACTTTCCGAAAAACTGTTTTTT
v_call: TRBV27; cdr3_length: 15; d_call: TRBD2; clone_size: NA; j_call: TRBJ2-1; cdr3_aa: CASRLGTSGYNEQFF; cdr3_nt: TGTGCCAGCAGACTCGGGACTAGCGGATACAATGAGCAGTTCTTC
v_call: TRBV6-5; cdr3_length: 12; d_call: NA; clone_size: NA; j_call: TRBJ1-4; cdr3_aa: CASSNRDEKLFF; cdr3_nt: TGTGCCAGCAGTAACAGGGATGAAAAACTGTTTTTT
v_call: TRBV5-1; cdr3_length: 13; d_call: NA; clone_size: NA; j_call: TRBJ1-1; cdr3_aa: CASSLQGSTEAFF; cdr3_nt: TGCGCCAGCAGCTTACAGGGATCGACTGAAGCTTTCTTT
v_call: TRBV5-6; cdr3_length: 13; d_call: NA; clone_size: NA; j_call: TRBJ2-2; cdr3_aa: CASSRDTPGELFF; cdr3_nt: TGTGCCAGCAGCCGAGACACACCCGGGGAGCTGTTTTTT
v_call: TRBV6-6; cdr3_length: 17; d_call: TRBD1; clone_size: NA; j_call: TRBJ1-6; cdr3_aa: CASSRPTGGSYNSPLHF; cdr3_nt: TGTGCCAGCAGTCGACCTACAGGGGGATCCTATAATTCACCCCTCCACTTT
v_call: TRBV19; cdr3_length: 12; d_call: NA; clone_size: NA; j_call: TRBJ1-5; cdr3_aa: CASSDLVEPQHF; cdr3_nt: TGTGCCAGTAGTGATTTAGTGGAGCCCCAGCATTTT
v_call: TRBV15; cdr3_length: 17; d_call: TRBD2; clone_size: NA; j_call: TRBJ2-1; cdr3_aa: CATSTLTSGRKFNEQFF; cdr3_nt: TGTGCCACCAGCACTCTGACCAGCGGGAGAAAGTTCAATGAGCAGTTCTTC
v_call: TRBV5-1; cdr3_length: 16; d_call: TRBD2; clone_size: NA; j_call: TRBJ2-5; cdr3_aa: CASGTSDPPWEETQYF; cdr3_nt: TGCGCCAGCGGAACTAGCGACCCACCCTGGGAAGAGACCCAGTACTTC
v_call: TRBV2; cdr3_length: 12; d_call: TRBD1; clone_size: NA; j_call: TRBJ1-1; cdr3_aa: CASSDDRVTAFF; cdr3_nt: TGTGCCAGCAGCGACGACAGGGTTACAGCTTTCTTT
v_call: TRBV6-2/TRBV6-3; cdr3_length: 14; d_call: TRBD1; clone_size: NA; j_call: TRBJ1-2; cdr3_aa: CASSYLGTGAGYTF; cdr3_nt: TGTGCCAGCAGTTACCTCGGGACAGGGGCTGGCTACACCTTC
v_call: TRBV4-2; cdr3_length: 16; d_call: TRBD2; clone_size: NA; j_call: TRBJ2-5; cdr3_aa: CASSQEVAGGGETQYF; cdr3_nt: TGTGCCAGCAGCCAAGAGGTAGCGGGAGGGGGAGAGACCCAGTACTTC
v_call: TRBV4-3; cdr3_length: 16; d_call: NA; clone_size: NA; j_call: TRBJ2-1; cdr3_aa: CASSQRIDSSYNEQFF; cdr3_nt: TGCGCCAGCAGCCAACGGATAGACAGCTCCTACAATGAGCAGTTCTTC
v_call: TRBV27; cdr3_length: 15; d_call: NA; clone_size: NA; j_call: TRBJ2-2; cdr3_aa: CASSFWPANTGELFF; cdr3_nt: TGTGCCAGCAGTTTCTGGCCAGCGAACACCGGGGAGCTGTTTTTT
v_call: TRBV6-5; cdr3_length: 14; d_call: NA; clone_size: NA; j_call: TRBJ2-7; cdr3_aa: CASSYSYGYYEQYF; cdr3_nt: TGTGCCAGCAGTTACTCTTACGGTTATTACGAGCAGTACTTC
v_call: TRBV7-2; cdr3_length: 15; d_call: NA; clone_size: NA; j_call: TRBJ1-2; cdr3_aa: CASSFRGGANYGYTF; cdr3_nt: TGTGCCAGCAGCTTCCGCGGTGGAGCTAACTATGGCTACACCTTC
v_call: TRBV10-1; cdr3_length: 14; d_call: TRBD1; clone_size: NA; j_call: TRBJ2-1; cdr3_aa: CASSPRGQGAKQFF; cdr3_nt: TGCGCCAGCAGCCCCAGGGGACAGGGGGCCAAGCAGTTCTTC
v_call: TRBV19; cdr3_length: 14; d_call: TRBD1; clone_size: NA; j_call: TRBJ1-1; cdr3_aa: CASSTMTGGTEAFF; cdr3_nt: TGTGCCAGTAGTACCATGACAGGGGGCACTGAAGCTTTCTTT
v_call: TRBV7-3; cdr3_length: 15; d_call: TRBD1; clone_size: NA; j_call: TRBJ2-2; cdr3_aa: CASSSQGRVTGELFF; cdr3_nt: TGTGCCAGCAGCTCACAGGGGCGCGTCACCGGGGAGCTGTTTTTT
v_call: TRBV27; cdr3_length: 12; d_call: TRBD1; clone_size: NA; j_call: TRBJ1-1; cdr3_aa: CASSHRGTEAFF; cdr3_nt: TGTGCCAGCAGTCACAGGGGGACTGAAGCTTTCTTT
v_call: TRBV7-2; cdr3_length: 15; d_call: NA; clone_size: NA; j_call: TRBJ1-5; cdr3_aa: CASSSMAGVNQPQHF; cdr3_nt: TGTGCCAGCAGCTCGATGGCGGGCGTTAATCAGCCCCAGCATTTT
v_call: TRBV19; cdr3_length: 18; d_call: TRBD1; clone_size: NA; j_call: TRBJ1-4; cdr3_aa: CASSRTTGQGANNEKLFF; cdr3_nt: TGTGCCAGTAGCCGAACCACGGGACAGGGGGCTAATAATGAAAAACTGTTTTTT
v_call: TRBV7-2; cdr3_length: 16; d_call: TRBD1; clone_size: NA; j_call: TRBJ1-1; cdr3_aa: CASSLVAGGWGTEAFF; cdr3_nt: TGTGCCAGCAGCTTAGTAGCAGGGGGCTGGGGCACTGAAGCTTTCTTT
v_call: TRBV18; cdr3_length: 15; d_call: NA; clone_size: NA; j_call: TRBJ2-1; cdr3_aa: CASSPWRGPYNEQFF; cdr3_nt: TGTGCCAGCTCACCGTGGAGGGGACCATACAATGAGCAGTTCTTC
v_call: TRBV7-9; cdr3_length: 14; d_call: TRBD1; clone_size: NA; j_call: TRBJ2-7; cdr3_aa: CASSPRTGNYEQYF; cdr3_nt: TGTGCCAGCAGCCCACGGACAGGGAACTACGAGCAGTACTTC
v_call: TRBV4-1; cdr3_length: 17; d_call: TRBD1; clone_size: NA; j_call: TRBJ1-2; cdr3_aa: CASSLIALDRGGYGYTF; cdr3_nt: TGCGCCAGCAGCCTTATTGCCTTGGACAGGGGAGGTTATGGCTACACCTTC
v_call: TRBV28; cdr3_length: 15; d_call: NA; clone_size: NA; j_call: TRBJ1-6; cdr3_aa: CASNKGGQRNSPLHF; cdr3_nt: TGTGCCAGCAATAAGGGCGGACAGAGAAATTCACCCCTCCACTTT
v_call: TRBV19; cdr3_length: 16; d_call: TRBD2; clone_size: NA; j_call: TRBJ2-2; cdr3_aa: CASSQPLAEFTGELFF; cdr3_nt: TGTGCCAGTAGCCAACCACTAGCGGAGTTCACCGGGGAGCTGTTTTTT
v_call: TRBV2; cdr3_length: 12; d_call: TRBD1; clone_size: NA; j_call: TRBJ2-7; cdr3_aa: CASRRTGDEQYF; cdr3_nt: TGTGCCAGCAGGAGGACAGGGGACGAGCAGTACTTC
v_call: TRBV10-3; cdr3_length: 16; d_call: TRBD2; clone_size: NA; j_call: TRBJ2-1; cdr3_aa: CAITSAGGPSYNEQFF; cdr3_nt: TGTGCCATCACATCGGCGGGAGGGCCGTCCTACAATGAGCAGTTCTTC
v_call: TRBV6-5; cdr3_length: 15; d_call: NA; clone_size: NA; j_call: TRBJ1-1; cdr3_aa: CASSYPGGATGEAFF; cdr3_nt: TGTGCCAGCAGTTATCCGGGGGGGGCGACTGGTGAAGCTTTCTTT
v_call: TRBV6-5; cdr3_length: 14; d_call: TRBD1; clone_size: NA; j_call: TRBJ1-2; cdr3_aa: CASSHGTETYGYTF; cdr3_nt: TGTGCCAGCAGCCATGGGACAGAGACCTATGGCTACACCTTC
v_call: TRBV28; cdr3_length: 12; d_call: NA; clone_size: once; j_call: TRBJ2-3; cdr3_aa: CASTGRTDTQYF; cdr3_nt: TGTGCCAGCACTGGCCGCACAGATACGCAGTATTTT
v_call: TRBV27; cdr3_length: 14; d_call: NA; clone_size: NA; j_call: TRBJ1-6; cdr3_aa: CASSFNSYNSPLHF; cdr3_nt: TGTGCCAGCAGTTTCAACAGTTATAATTCACCCCTCCACTTT
v_call: TRBV18; cdr3_length: 15; d_call: TRBD1; clone_size: NA; j_call: TRBJ1-2; cdr3_aa: CASSPPQQGLGGYTF; cdr3_nt: TGTGCCAGCTCACCACCGCAACAGGGGTTAGGAGGCTACACCTTC
v_call: TRBV7-2; cdr3_length: 17; d_call: TRBD1; clone_size: NA; j_call: TRBJ1-5; cdr3_aa: CASSLGGGQGRSQPQHF; cdr3_nt: TGTGCCAGCAGCTTAGGTGGGGGACAGGGTCGGAGTCAGCCCCAGCATTTT
v_call: TRBV19; cdr3_length: 15; d_call: TRBD1; clone_size: NA; j_call: TRBJ1-1; cdr3_aa: CASHPRQGLSTEAFF; cdr3_nt: TGTGCCAGTCATCCCCGACAGGGTTTGAGTACTGAAGCTTTCTTT
v_call: TRBV5-4; cdr3_length: 15; d_call: TRBD2; clone_size: once; j_call: TRBJ2-7; cdr3_aa: CASSLVTSGPHEQYF; cdr3_nt: TGTGCCAGCAGCTTGGTGACTAGCGGGCCCCACGAGCAGTACTTC
v_call: TRBV10-3; cdr3_length: 14; d_call: NA; clone_size: once; j_call: TRBJ1-6; cdr3_aa: CAMGSDRVNSPLHF; cdr3_nt: TGTGCCATGGGTTCCGATCGGGTAAATTCACCCCTCCACTTT
v_call: TRBV25-1; cdr3_length: 13; d_call: NA; clone_size: NA; j_call: TRBJ1-2; cdr3_aa: CASSAGQRNGYTF; cdr3_nt: TGTGCCAGCAGCGCCGGACAGAGAAATGGCTACACCTTC
v_call: TRBV2; cdr3_length: 12; d_call: NA; clone_size: NA; j_call: TRBJ1-4; cdr3_aa: CASSQRTGKLFF; cdr3_nt: TGTGCCAGCAGTCAGCGGACGGGAAAACTGTTTTTT
v_call: TRBV7-2; cdr3_length: 14; d_call: NA; clone_size: once; j_call: TRBJ2-7; cdr3_aa: CASSLVGPSYEQYF; cdr3_nt: TGTGCCAGCAGCTTAGTGGGCCCGTCCTACGAGCAGTACTTC
v_call: TRBV3-1/TRBV3-2; cdr3_length: 15; d_call: NA; clone_size: NA; j_call: TRBJ2-1; cdr3_aa: CASSQAGEAYNEQFF; cdr3_nt: TGTGCCAGCAGCCAAGCGGGGGAGGCCTACAATGAGCAGTTCTTC